This is a list of T cell receptor beta chains from one sample in a study of control samples from healthy donors and cancer patients. Some clones are missing from TCRdb's copy, which holds only in-frame ones; the method was immunoSEQ multiplex PCR. The sample carries some 29,000 clones, roughly nine tenths recorded once. Specimen: formalin-fixed, paraffin-embedded tissue. The receptors here all came from a female donor with melanoma. CDR3s include the opening cysteine and the closing phenylalanine or tryptophan. The D gene is left open where the match is weak. Part of the rows lack a size; the others show once, few, many or a class for expanded clones.

abundance,d_gene,v_gene,j_gene,CDR3nt,CDR3aa
.,TRBD1,TRBV5-1,TRBJ1-1,TGCGCCAGCAGCTTGGCGGTACAGGGGGTGGGAGCTGAAGCTTTCTTT,CASSLAVQGVGAEAFF
.,.,TRBV6-1,TRBJ1-1,TGTGCCAGCAGTGAAATTCGGAACACTGAAGCTTTCTTT,CASSEIRNTEAFF
.,.,TRBV9,TRBJ1-2,TGTGCCAGCAGCGTTCAGGGGCATGGCTACACCTTC,CASSVQGHGYTF
.,.,TRBV4-1,TRBJ2-4,TGCGCCAGCAGCCAAGATCGAGGGCAGAGAGCCAAAAACATTCAGTACTTC,CASSQDRGQRAKNIQYF
.,TRBD1,TRBV6-5,TRBJ1-1,TGTGCCAGCAGTCCACGTCGGACAGGGCCGGCAGTGTTT,CASSPRRTGPAVF
.,.,TRBV27,TRBJ1-5,TGTGCCAGCAGTTTACGAGCGGGCTATCAGCCCCAGCATTTT,CASSLRAGYQPQHF
.,.,TRBV7-7,TRBJ2-1,TGTGCTAGCAGCTTAGATTGGGCCAACAATGAGCAGTTCTTC,CASSLDWANNEQFF
.,TRBD2,TRBV2,TRBJ2-7,TGTGCCAGCAGTGTGGGGACTAGCTACGAGCAGTACTTC,CASSVGTSYEQYF
.,.,TRBV5-6,TRBJ2-1,TGTGCCAGCAGCCACCTTAGGGGGAGCTCCTACAATGAGCAGTTCTTC,CASSHLRGSSYNEQFF
once,TRBD1,TRBV18,TRBJ1-3,TGTGCCAGCTCACCGACAGGGGCGGACACCATATATTTT,CASSPTGADTIYF
.,.,TRBV18,TRBJ1-5,TGTGCCAGCTCACCACCAGGGCTATACAATCAGCCCCAGCATTTT,CASSPPGLYNQPQHF
.,TRBD2,TRBV4-2,TRBJ2-7,TGTGCCAGCAGCCAAGATCCGACTAGCTCAACCTACGAGCAGTACTTC,CASSQDPTSSTYEQYF
.,.,TRBV4-1,TRBJ1-6,TGCGCCAGCAGCCAAGGGGACCTTCTTTCACCCCTCCACTTT,CASSQGDLLSPLHF
.,.,TRBV6-2/TRBV6-3,TRBJ2-7,TGTGCCAGCAGTTACGTTAGCGGACTCCCCTACGAGCAGTACTTC,CASSYVSGLPYEQYF
.,.,TRBV15,TRBJ1-1,TGTGCCACCAGCAGAGGGGTTGGTGAAGCTTTCTTT,CATSRGVGEAFF
few,.,TRBV11-2,TRBJ1-2,TGTGCCAGCAGCTTAGCCACGAACTATGGCTACACCTTC,CASSLATNYGYTF
.,TRBD1,TRBV18,TRBJ1-6,TGTGCCAGCTCACCTTGGGGGACAGGGGATAATTCACCCCTCCACTTT,CASSPWGTGDNSPLHF
.,.,TRBV2,TRBJ2-7,TGTGCCAGCAGGACCTACGAGCAGTACTTC,CASRTYEQYF
.,.,TRBV6-6,TRBJ2-7,TGTGCCAGCAGTTACTCGCCCGGGGCGGTAACCTACGAGCAGTACTTC,CASSYSPGAVTYEQYF
.,.,TRBV29-1,TRBJ1-1,TGCAGCGGGATACTAGGAACTGAAGCTTTCTTT,CSGILGTEAFF
.,.,TRBV14,TRBJ2-1,TGTGCCAGCAGCCTACAGGTATTGTCCTACAATGAGCAGTTCTTC,CASSLQVLSYNEQFF
.,.,TRBV2,TRBJ2-3,TGTGCCAGCAGTTCCCTGCGCGGGGATACGCAGTATTTT,CASSSLRGDTQYF
once,.,TRBV4-2,TRBJ1-2,TGTGCCAGCAGCCAAGAAGACAGCTTTGATGGCTACACCTTC,CASSQEDSFDGYTF
.,.,TRBV19,TRBJ2-6,TGTGCCAGTAGTATAGGGCTAAGCTCTGGGGCCAACGTCCTGACTTTC,CASSIGLSSGANVLTF
.,TRBD1,TRBV5-4,TRBJ1-4,TGTGCCAGCAGCTTGATCGAGACAGGGGCAACTAATGAAAAACTGTTTTTT,CASSLIETGATNEKLFF
medium-sized,TRBD2,TRBV7-6,TRBJ2-2,TGTGCCAGCAGCTCTCGACTAGCGGGACATAACACCGGGGAGCTGTTTTTT,CASSSRLAGHNTGELFF